The 12 T cell receptor beta chains in this list originate from one sample, sequenced in a study of shared clonotypes between healthy human individuals. Here immunoSEQ multiplex PCR was the method, and the copy in TCRdb shows in-frame clones only, minus some. This table has 1.5 million to 2.5 million clones, about 95% appearing once. Naive CD8 cells lacked CD45RO and underwent positive selection for CCR7, leaving out terminally differentiated effector memory CD45RA+ cells. Sequenced material: naive CD8+ T cells sorted from blood. The origin of the receptors is a man younger than 35 in good health.

This chain joins TRBV11-2 and TRBJ2-1, with TRBD1 as a possible D gene (7 bases). The germline V gene has CDR1 SGHAT and CDR2 FQNNGV. Trimming stripped 5 bases from V and 4 bases from J, with 12 bases between. This CDR3 has 14 residues. CDR3 residues: CASSRGTEYNEQFF. The CDR3 coding sequence is TGTGCCAGCAGCCGGGGGACAGAGTACAATGAGCAGTTCTTC.

This chain links TRBV9 with TRBJ1-6; TRBD1 matches 9 bases. J was trimmed by 11 bases and V by 0 bases; bases with no gene match: 6. CDR3 size: 15 residues. Germline-derived CDR1 and CDR2 are SGDLS and YYNGEE. The CDR3 coding sequence is TGTGCCAGCAGCGTAGAGGGGACAGGGATGACACCCCTCCACTTT. This gives the protein CASSVEGTGMTPLHF.

This rearrangement joins TRBV4-1 to TRBJ1-2, with 8 bases matching TRBD1. This CDR3 is built from 16 residues. From germline, CDR1 is MGHRA and CDR2 YSYEKL. The V segment lost 1 base and the J segment 4 bases; nucleotides outside the gene matches: 8. The CDR3 loop reads CASSQVKGQAVYGYTF. The CDR3 DNA reads as TGCGCCAGCAGCCAAGTAAAGGGACAGGCCGTCTATGGCTACACCTTC.

The V call is TRBV6-5, the J call TRBJ2-3; 10 nucleotides match TRBD2. This CDR3 is built from 15 residues. V dropped 1 base and J dropped 4; count of bases not matched to a gene: 2. Germline loops: CDR1 MNHEY, CDR2 SVGAGI. The CDR3 DNA follows: TGTGCCAGCAGTTACTTTAGCGGGGGGTCAGATACGCAGTATTTT. Protein product: CASSYFSGGSDTQYF.

This sequence joins TRBV5-5 and TRBJ1-2, with D hard to call. V lost 0 bases and J lost 4, with 13 bases in between. The CDR3 is 15 amino acids. Germline values: CDR1 SGHKS, CDR2 YYEKEE (reference sequence). The CDR3 bases are TGTGCCAGCAGCTTGGAGGTGGGGTTAGTCTATGGCTACACCTTC. Protein sequence: CASSLEVGLVYGYTF. The full variable domain, its missing parts supplied by reference TRBV5-5 and TRBJ1-2, is DAGVTQSPTHLIKTRGQQVTLRCSPISGHKSVSWYQQVLGQGPQFIFQYYEKEERGRGNFPDRFSARQFPNYSSELNVNALLLGDSALYLCASSLEVGLVYGYTFGSGTRLTVV.

The rearrangement uses TRBV5-4 and TRBJ2-5; D is possibly TRBD1 or TRBD2 (5 bases each). From germline, CDR1 is SGHNT and CDR2 YYREEE (reference sequence). The CDR3 covers 15 residues. V lost 4 bases and J lost 4, with 17 bases in between. CDR3 sequence reads: CASSATGGGGETQYF. CDR3 DNA: TGTGCCAGCAGCGCCACAGGAGGAGGAGGAGAGACCCAGTACTTC. The whole variable domain, remainder taken from reference TRBV5-4 and TRBJ2-5, is ETGVTQSPTHLIKTRGQQVTLRCSSQSGHNTVSWYQQALGQGPQFIFQYYREEENGRGNFPPRFSGLQFPNYSSELNVNALELDDSALYLCASSATGGGGETQYFGPGTRLLVL.

The rearrangement joins TRBV6-5 to TRBJ1-2; no firm D call. Trimming removed 4 bases from V and 5 bases from J, with 8 bases in between. The CDR3 length is 12 residues. Germline V gene lookup returns CDR1 MNHEY and CDR2 SVGAGI. Here the CDR3 reads CASSSRLYGYTF. In DNA, the CDR3 is TGTGCCAGCAGTTCCCGACTGTATGGCTACACCTTC.

The chain links TRBV9 to TRBJ1-2, with D uncertain. V shed 4 bases and J shed 0 bases, with 16 bases lying between them. In germline, CDR1 is SGDLS, CDR2 YYNGEE. The CDR3 loop spans 16 amino acids. The CDR3 is CASSLNIDSANYGYTF. DNA of the CDR3: TGTGCCAGCAGCTTAAACATCGACTCAGCTAACTATGGCTACACCTTC.

On this clone itself: Different DNA sequences within this sample yield the same CDR3. V gene TRBV7-6 combines with J gene TRBJ2-7; TRBD2 agrees at 7 bases. The germline gives CDR1 SGHVS, CDR2 FNYEAQ. V gave up 0 bases and J gave up 0 bases; unmatched junction bases: 2. The CDR3 contains 15 residues. The CDR3 sequence: CASSLAGGSSYEQYF. The CDR3 nucleotides are TGTGCCAGCAGCTTAGCGGGGGGGAGCTCCTACGAGCAGTACTTC.

This chain joins TRBV4-2 and TRBJ1-1; D gene unclear. The V gene's germline CDR1 is LGHNA and CDR2 YNFKEQ. Trimming cost V 4 bases and J 3 bases, with 6 bases left between them. This CDR3 is built from 12 residues. Written as DNA, the CDR3 is TGTGCCAGCAGCCCCGATTACACTGAAGCTTTCTTT. Translation gives CASSPDYTEAFF.

The chain joins TRBV27 to TRBJ2-7; D may correspond to TRBD1 or TRBD2 (6 bases each). This CDR3 region has 15 residues. Trimming stripped 7 bases from V and 2 bases from J, with 18 bases between. Germline values: CDR1 MNHEY, CDR2 SMNVEV (reference sequence). CDR3 region: CASMAGHEVPYEQYF. Written as DNA, the CDR3 is TGTGCCAGCATGGCGGGACATGAGGTACCCTACGAGCAGTACTTC.

The rearrangement uses TRBV5-5 and TRBJ2-5, with D perhaps matching TRBD1 or TRBD2 (5 bases each). Deletions cut 2 bases from V and 5 bases from J, with 19 bases between. This CDR3 spans 16 amino acids. Germline V lookup: CDR1 SGHKS, CDR2 YYEKEE (reference sequence). The CDR3 spells CASSFLEGRVEETQYF. Written as DNA, the CDR3 is TGTGCCAGCAGCTTCCTTGAGGGACGTGTGGAGGAGACCCAGTACTTC.